The subject of this entry is one T cell receptor beta chain. These data originate in a study of blood T cell repertoires in COVID-19. For the study at large: Sources were T cells, B-cell-depleted T cells, or PBMCs; the material itself was cDNA or gDNA.

The data were produced by immunoSEQ multiplex PCR, yet TCRdb's version contains in-frame clones alone and is incomplete. The data hold approximately 290,000 clones, with 70% to 85% observed a single time. One Seattle source followed patients from active infection through their disease course. The V segment lost 3 bases and the J segment 4 bases; nucleotides outside the gene matches: 2. Germline V lookup: CDR1 LNHDA, CDR2 SQIVND (reference sequence). This CDR3 spans 14 amino acids. Sequencing was done on a sample of peripheral blood. The clonotype comes from a human donor with COVID-19, enrolled during active disease. The donor label of this sample is uncertain. V gene TRBV19 combines with J gene TRBJ2-1; TRBD2 aligns across 8 bases. DNA for the CDR3: TGTGCCAGTAGTATCGGGACTAGTTACAATGAGCAGTTCTTC. This gives the protein CASSIGTSYNEQFF. The full variable domain, in which reference TRBV19 and TRBJ2-1 provide the parts outside the CDR3, is DGGITQSPKYLFRKEGQNVTLSCEQNLNHDAMYWYRQDPGQGLRLIYYSQIVNDFQKGDIAEGYSVSREKKESFPLTVTSAQKNPTAFYLCASSIGTSYNEQFFGPGTRLTVL.